Reported below is one TCR beta chain. As yet, its antigen is unknown. Measured with immunoSEQ multiplex PCR; TCRdb has only the in-frame clones, and not every one. The sample has about 2.3 million clones, just over 90% seen once. The data were obtained in a study of shared clonotypes between healthy human individuals. Study-wide findings and caveats: Richness estimates generally favored naive over memory subsets. Represented diversity, genetic and exposure-history alike, was limited by few donors. Incomplete sequencing of sorted subsets was indicated by rarefaction despite large depth.

CDR1 SGHTA and CDR2 FQGTGA come from the germline V gene. The CDR3 sequence is 13 residues long. Deletions cut 1 base from V and 6 bases from J, with 9 bases between. The donors, healthy adults who were HIV-negative, had experienced no recent acute infections or vaccinations. The source is a young man in good health. Some clones in this sample may be carry-over from other donors' samples. The rearrangement links TRBV7-3 to TRBJ2-5; maybe TRBD1 (5 bases). The sample comprised naive CD4+ T cells from PBMCs. Indicated subset: CD45RA+ positively selected. The CDR3 loop reads CASSLIGAQTQYF. The CDR3 DNA is TGTGCCAGCAGCTTAATAGGGGCACAGACCCAGTACTTC.